This TCR beta chain was captured by sequencing in a study of shared clonotypes between healthy human individuals (dated by TCRdb to about 2020). Study-wide context: Three men and two women, aged 18 to 49 years, made up the cohort. For each donor, CD4 naive and CD4 memory were each run on three plates, CD8 naive on two plates, and CD8 memory on one plate. To estimate repertoire size and how much clonotype sharing occurs between individuals, the study deeply sequenced the blood TCR repertoires of about five healthy adults. To increase sequencing depth and limit assay-specific biases, different laboratories used diverse techniques to prepare libraries and sequence TCR repertoires. Per donor, leukapheresis produced somewhere between about 0.8 and 9 billion PBMCs. General study outcomes and caveats: The small number of donors limited the genetic and exposure-history diversity represented. Pairwise subsampling led to the expectation that sequencing depth would affect the degree of clonotype sharing among donors. Even with the large sequencing depth, rarefaction of the sorted-subset datasets indicated that sequencing was incomplete. Compared with non-shared clonotypes, the clonotypes found in all four sorted-subset donors had higher generation probabilities. Sharing across four donors was observed for about 5% of naive CD4, about 4% of naive CD8, around 2.5% of memory CD4, and 0.4% of memory CD8 clonotypes. Larger estimated clonotype richness was generally found for naive subsets than for memory subsets. Sampling was restricted to blood, and TCR repertoires in tissues likely differ from the TCR repertoires found in blood.

The cysteine opens and the phenylalanine closes a CDR3 of 15 amino acids. Of the read, only the CDR3 DNA is kept; its 45 bases are in frame from base 1. V is shortened by 5 bases, J by 2 bases, and the region joining them spans 14 bases. Looking up the germline V gene yields CDR1 SGHTA and CDR2 FQGTGA. As to this clone: Its cognate antigen has yet to be identified. No base quality values were provided; no much bigger clone lies one nucleotide off.

Using the deep immunoSEQ assay, multiplex PCR amplified TCR CDR3 regions from genomic DNA. Extracted genomic DNA from each cell subset was spread evenly across all wells of several immunoSEQ 96-well plates, with each plate serving as a replicate. For sorted subsets, each replicate PCR was loaded with approximately 200 ng genomic DNA, equivalent to 25,000 to 30,000 T cell genomes. The purified libraries were quantified using a Qubit 3.0 fluorometer, sized with a Bioanalyzer 2100, and then quantified again using the KAPA Library Quantification kit. Every immunoSEQ 96-well plate was sequenced on a dedicated single-read 150-cycle Illumina NextSeq 550 flow cell. From the authors' description of their analysis: The immunoSEQ output contained only junctional sequences without quality scores, so filtering could not match that applied to full-length reads. To assign V/J genes and CDR3, sequences were annotated against IMGT germline references using PyIR, a Python wrapper for IgBLAST v1.9. Reads were filtered out if the reads had weak V/J assignments (E-value above 1e-6), no CDR3, stop codons, out-of-frame junctions, or ambiguous translated residues. A V3J clonotype was defined by an identical inferred V gene, J gene, and CDR3 amino acid sequence. Percentage overlap between repertoires was computed as shared unique clonotypes divided by the size of the smaller repertoire. Repertoire richness was assessed with RTK rarefaction, the Chao1 estimator, and Recon v2.1 estimates of unobserved clonotypes. For all TCRbeta clonotypes obtained by the gDNA method from four donors, generation probabilities were computed with OLGA. Not all clones reach the TCRdb copy of this immuneACCESS table, which keeps in-frame sequences only. Checked studies attribute under half of the gap to unresolved V genes and leave the rest unexplained. V and J calls plus clone size are reproduced from that table; the DNA served to infer D and trimming. A total of 2 million to 2.5 million clones appear in this sample, approximately 95% of them only once. 0.1% to 0.15% of the sample belongs to the ten largest clones.

Donors were healthy HIV-negative adults with no recently reported acute infections or vaccinations. Every donor was a Caucasian adult living in Nashville, Tennessee, USA. CD4+ T cells were enriched by magnetic negative selection; naive cells were then positively selected on CD45RA, and the negative fraction formed the memory subset. Blood was collected by leukapheresis, and PBMCs were isolated by Ficoll-Histopaque density gradient centrifugation and then cryopreserved in liquid nitrogen vapor phase. Purity and quantity of every magnetically sorted T cell population were checked by analytical flow cytometry. From each sorted fraction, genomic DNA was isolated and quantified by UV absorbance on a Nanodrop 2000c.

The chain was built from TRBV7-3 and TRBJ2-3, with a tentative D gene TRBD1 over 5 matching bases. This TCR came from a man younger than 35 in good health. Sequencing was carried out using naive CD4+ T cells sorted from blood. The meaning of the sample's cell subset or site label: CD45RA+ positively selected. At the DNA level, the sequence is TGTGCCAGCAGCCTCCAGGGAAGAGACACAGATACGCAGTATTTT. Translated, it reads CASSLQGRDTDTQYF.